The sequence of this TCR beta chain was determined in a study of T cells after yellow fever vaccination. Study-level findings and limits: Abundant clonotypes (contaminants from the bulk population) could be present in FACS-sorted repertoires. Clones that expanded after primary vaccination mostly reappeared after the booster (around 96% CD4, approximately 85% CD8).

Trimming removed 5 bases from V and 2 bases from J, with 15 bases in between. Looked up from germline, CDR1 is SGHRS and CDR2 is YFSETQ. CDR3 length equals 15 residues. TCRdb re-called the 5' RACE reads through MiXCR, storing one row per CDR3 protein. The sample shows some 340,000 distinct CDR3 sequences, over 3.5% of them seen only once. This clonotype was seen many times. The target antigen is unknown. Material: PBMCs, obtained 5 days after the yellow fever booster vaccination. The sequence was collected from a man aged 18 to 29 who received the YFV17D yellow fever vaccine. The chain employs TRBV5-1 and TRBJ2-3; perhaps TRBD2 as D (5 bases). The CDR3 here is CASSADSGFTDTQYF. CDR3 nucleotide sequence: TGCGCCAGCAGTGCGGACTCAGGTTTCACAGATACGCAGTATTTT.